This TCR beta chain comes out of a study of cytomegalovirus exposure and HLA in healthy donors. PCR employed 60 Vbeta and 13 Jbeta primers. Libraries were prepared by immunoSEQ multiplex PCR; TCRdb keeps only in-frame clonotypes and omits some of them. This repertoire shows around 190,000 clones, roughly 80% found once; its top ten account for just under 3%. As for this clone: Antigen unknown.

General study findings and limits: The authors reported that TCR beta sequences could predict HLA-A and HLA-B alleles. These predictions were accurate for most subjects in the first cohort. V segments that were indistinguishable, TRBV6-2 and TRBV6-3 among them, were omitted from analysis. In a later analysis, TCR beta V- and J-gene trimming showed a link to a missense DCLRE1C variant. In a later analysis, HLA-associated TCR beta chains were more clonally expanded than equally common others.

The V and J ends lost 6 bases and 3 bases respectively, with 20 bases between them. The CDR3 consists of 17 residues. Germline loops: CDR1 SGHVS, CDR2 FNYEAQ. The gene calls are TRBV7-6 and TRBJ1-4; D is uncertain. Sequencing was performed on PBMCs. This receptor was taken from a woman in her twenties or thirties in good health and CMV-seronegative. The CDR3 protein is CASSSRSGSRPNEKLFF. The CDR3 DNA is TGTGCCAGCAGTTCCCGATCGGGGTCTCGTCCTAATGAAAAACTGTTTTTT. Combining the CDR3 with reference TRBV7-6 and TRBJ1-4 gives the whole variable domain GAGVSQSPRYKVTKRGQDVALRCDPISGHVSLYWYRQALGQGPEFLTYFNYEAQQDKSGLPNDRFSAERPEGSISTLTIQRTEQRDSAMYRCASSSRSGSRPNEKLFFGSGTQLSVL.